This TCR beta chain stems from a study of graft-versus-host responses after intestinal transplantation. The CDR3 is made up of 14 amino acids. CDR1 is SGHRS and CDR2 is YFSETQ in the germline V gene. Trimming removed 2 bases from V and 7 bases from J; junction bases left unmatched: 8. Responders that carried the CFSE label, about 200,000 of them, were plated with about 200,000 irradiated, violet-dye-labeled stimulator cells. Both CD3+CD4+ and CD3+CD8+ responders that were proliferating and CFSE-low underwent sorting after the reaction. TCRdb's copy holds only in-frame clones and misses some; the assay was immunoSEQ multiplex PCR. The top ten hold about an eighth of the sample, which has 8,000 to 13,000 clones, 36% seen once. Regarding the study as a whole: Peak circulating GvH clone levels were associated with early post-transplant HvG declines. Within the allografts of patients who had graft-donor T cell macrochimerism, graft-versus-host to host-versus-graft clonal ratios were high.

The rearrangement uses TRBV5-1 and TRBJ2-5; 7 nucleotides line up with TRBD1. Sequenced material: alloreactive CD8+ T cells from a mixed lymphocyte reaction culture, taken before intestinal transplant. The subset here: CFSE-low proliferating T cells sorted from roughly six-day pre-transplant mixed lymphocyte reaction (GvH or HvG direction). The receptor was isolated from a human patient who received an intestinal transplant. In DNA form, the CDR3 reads TGCGCCAGCAGCTTCCTAAGGGGGCGGGCGACCCAGTACTTC. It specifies CASSFLRGRATQYF. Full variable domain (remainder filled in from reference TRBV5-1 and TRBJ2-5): KAGVTQTPRYLIKTRGQQVTLSCSPISGHRSVSWYQQTPGQGLQFLFEYFSETQRNKGNFPGRFSGRQFSNSRSEMNVSTLELGDSALYLCASSFLRGRATQYFGPGTRLLVL.